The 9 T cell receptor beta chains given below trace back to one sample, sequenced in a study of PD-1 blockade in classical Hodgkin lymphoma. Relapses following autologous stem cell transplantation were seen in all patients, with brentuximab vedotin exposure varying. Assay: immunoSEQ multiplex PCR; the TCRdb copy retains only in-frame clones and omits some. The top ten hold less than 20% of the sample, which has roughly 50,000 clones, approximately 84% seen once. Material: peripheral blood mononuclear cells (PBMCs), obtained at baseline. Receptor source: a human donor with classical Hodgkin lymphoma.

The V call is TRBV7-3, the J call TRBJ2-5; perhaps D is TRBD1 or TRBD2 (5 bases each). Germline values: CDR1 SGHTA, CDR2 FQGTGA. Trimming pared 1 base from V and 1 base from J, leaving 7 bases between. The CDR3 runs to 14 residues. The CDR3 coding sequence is TGTGCCAGCAGCTTAAGGGGGAGCCAAGAGACCCAGTACTTC. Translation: CASSLRGSQETQYF.

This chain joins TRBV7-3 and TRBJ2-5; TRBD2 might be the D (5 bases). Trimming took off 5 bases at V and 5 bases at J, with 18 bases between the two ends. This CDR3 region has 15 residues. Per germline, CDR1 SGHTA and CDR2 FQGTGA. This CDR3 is CASSPIGRARETQYF. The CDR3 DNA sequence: TGTGCCAGCAGCCCGATCGGGCGGGCCAGGGAGACCCAGTACTTC.

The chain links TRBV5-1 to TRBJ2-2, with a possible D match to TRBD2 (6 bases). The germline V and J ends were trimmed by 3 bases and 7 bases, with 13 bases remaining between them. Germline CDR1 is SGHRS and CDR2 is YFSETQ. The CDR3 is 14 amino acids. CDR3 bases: TGCGCCAGCAGCTCTACGGGAGTGAGCGGGGAGCTGTTTTTT. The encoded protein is CASSSTGVSGELFF.

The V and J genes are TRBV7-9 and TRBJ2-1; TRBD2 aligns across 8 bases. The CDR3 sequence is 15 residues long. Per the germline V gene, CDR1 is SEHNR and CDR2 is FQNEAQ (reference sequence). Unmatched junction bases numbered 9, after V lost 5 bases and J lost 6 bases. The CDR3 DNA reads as TGTGCCAGCAGCCCAAGCGGGAGTAGGCTCAATGAGCAGTTCTTC. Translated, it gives CASSPSGSRLNEQFF.

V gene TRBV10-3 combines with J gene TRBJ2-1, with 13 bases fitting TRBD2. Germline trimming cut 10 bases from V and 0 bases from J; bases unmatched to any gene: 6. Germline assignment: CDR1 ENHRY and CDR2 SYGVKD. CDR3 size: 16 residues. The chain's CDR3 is CATGTSGASSYNEQFF. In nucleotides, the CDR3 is TGTGCCACCGGGACTAGCGGGGCAAGCTCCTACAATGAGCAGTTCTTC.

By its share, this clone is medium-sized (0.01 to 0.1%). Here the CDR3 reads CASSWGRAEEQYF. In DNA, the CDR3 is TGTGCCAGCTCCTGGGGGAGGGCCGAAGAGCAGTACTTC. The chain joins TRBV7-2 to TRBJ2-7; 7 bases agree with TRBD2. CDR3 length equals 13 residues. The germline gives CDR1 SGHTA, CDR2 FQGNSA. V trimming: 8 bases; J trimming: 7 bases; junction bases outside the gene matches: 11.

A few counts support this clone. In DNA, the CDR3 is TGTGCCAGCTCACCTACTGGGCAGACTAACTATGGCTACACCTTC. This translates into CASSPTGQTNYGYTF. The chain joins TRBV18 to TRBJ1-2; D is unresolved. The CDR3 is 15 amino acids. Germline lookup yields CDR1 KGHSH and CDR2 LQKENI. V was shortened by 3 bases and J by 0 bases, with 11 bases between the two germline ends. Filled out from reference TRBV18 and TRBJ1-2, the complete variable domain reads NAGVMQNPRHLVRRRGQEARLRCSPMKGHSHVYWYRQLPEEGLKFMVYLQKENIIDESGMPKERFSAEFPKEGPSILRIQQVVRGDSAAYFCASSPTGQTNYGYTFGSGTRLTVV.

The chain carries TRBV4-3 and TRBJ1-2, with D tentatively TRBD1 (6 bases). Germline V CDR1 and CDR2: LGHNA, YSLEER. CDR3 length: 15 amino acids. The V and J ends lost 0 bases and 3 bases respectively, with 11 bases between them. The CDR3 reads CASSQDRGGYYGYTF. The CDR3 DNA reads TGCGCCAGCAGCCAAGACAGGGGAGGTTACTATGGCTACACCTTC.

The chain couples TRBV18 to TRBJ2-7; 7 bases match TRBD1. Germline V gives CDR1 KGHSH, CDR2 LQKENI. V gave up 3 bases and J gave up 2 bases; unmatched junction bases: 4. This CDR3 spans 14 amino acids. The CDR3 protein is CASSPGDRAYEQYF. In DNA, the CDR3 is TGTGCCAGCTCACCTGGGGACAGAGCCTACGAGCAGTACTTC.